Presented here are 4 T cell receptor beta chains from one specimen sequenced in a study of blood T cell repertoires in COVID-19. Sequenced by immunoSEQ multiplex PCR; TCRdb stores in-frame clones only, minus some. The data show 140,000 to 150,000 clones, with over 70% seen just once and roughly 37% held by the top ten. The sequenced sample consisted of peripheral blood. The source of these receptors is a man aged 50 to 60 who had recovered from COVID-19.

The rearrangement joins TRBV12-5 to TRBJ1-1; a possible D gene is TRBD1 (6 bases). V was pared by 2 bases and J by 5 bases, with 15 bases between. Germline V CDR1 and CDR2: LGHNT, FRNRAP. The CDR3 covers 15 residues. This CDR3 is CASGLRGGRDTEAFF. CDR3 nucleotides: TGTGCTAGTGGTTTGCGGGGGGGCAGAGATACTGAAGCTTTCTTT.

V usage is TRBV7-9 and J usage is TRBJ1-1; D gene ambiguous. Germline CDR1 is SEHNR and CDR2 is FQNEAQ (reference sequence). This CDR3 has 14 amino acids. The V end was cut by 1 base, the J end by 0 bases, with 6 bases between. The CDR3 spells CASSLGAMNTEAFF. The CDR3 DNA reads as TGTGCCAGCAGCTTAGGGGCCATGAACACTGAAGCTTTCTTT. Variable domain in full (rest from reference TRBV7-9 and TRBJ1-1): DTGVSQNPRHKITKRGQNVTFRCDPISEHNRLYWYRQTLGQGPEFLTYFQNEAQLEKSRLLSDRFSAERPKGSFSTLEIQRTEQGDSAMYLCASSLGAMNTEAFFGQGTRLTVV.

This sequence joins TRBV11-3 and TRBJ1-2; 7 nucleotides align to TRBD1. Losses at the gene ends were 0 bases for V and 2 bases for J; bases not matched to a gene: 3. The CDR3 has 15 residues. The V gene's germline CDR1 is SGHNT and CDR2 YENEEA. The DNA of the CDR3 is TGTGCCAGCAGCTTAGAGGGACAGCCCAACTATGGCTACACCTTC. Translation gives CASSLEGQPNYGYTF. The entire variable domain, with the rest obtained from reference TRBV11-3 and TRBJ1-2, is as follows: EAGVVQSPRYKIIEKKQPVAFWCNPISGHNTLYWYLQNLGQGPELLIRYENEEAVDDSQLPKDRFSAERLKGVDSTLKIQPAELGDSAVYLCASSLEGQPNYGYTFGSGTRLTVV.

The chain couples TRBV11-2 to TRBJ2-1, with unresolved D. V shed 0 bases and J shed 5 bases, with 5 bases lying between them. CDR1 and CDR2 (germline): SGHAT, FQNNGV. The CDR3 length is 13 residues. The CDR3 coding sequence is TGTGCCAGCAGCTTAGATCTTCACAATGAGCAGTTCTTC. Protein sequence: CASSLDLHNEQFF.